This T cell receptor beta chain was retrieved from a study of vaccination effects on CD4 cells after COVID-19. In the ViraFEST assay, antigen-specific CD4+ clonotypes were identified by expansion after peptide-pool stimulation. Culturing for around ten days preceded CD4+ T cell isolation. This person's SARS-CoV-2 infection, confirmed by PCR, occurred between March and December 2020. PBMC were cultured at about 2 million per well with around 10 IU/ml IL-2 and 10 ug/ml peptides. V gave up 0 bases and J gave up 6 bases; unmatched junction bases: 5. Germline V gene sequence: CDR1 SGHRS, CDR2 YFSETQ. CDR3 length equals 15 residues. General study results and limits: Few convalescent patients were included, and no early post-infection timepoints were sampled. Infection-derived and vaccine-derived clones contracted markedly late after vaccination.

Only a few counts were recorded for this clone. Its matching antigen is unknown. The data were produced by immunoSEQ multiplex PCR, yet TCRdb's version contains in-frame clones alone and is incomplete. The sample has about 27,000 clones, more than 75% seen once. The receptor was derived from a human donor who had a prior SARS-CoV-2 infection. The source material was CD4+ T cells from PBMCs cultured with HCoV-NL63 spike peptides, sampled before COVID-19 vaccination. The chain links TRBV5-1 to TRBJ2-3; 9 nucleotides line up with TRBD2. The CDR3 loop is CASSLDGLAGDTQYF. The CDR3 DNA reads TGCGCCAGCAGCTTGGACGGGCTAGCGGGGGATACGCAGTATTTT.